A single sample is the source of the 18 T cell receptor beta chains below, sequenced in a study of shared clonotypes between healthy human individuals. Sequencing was performed with immunoSEQ multiplex PCR; in TCRdb, only in-frame clones are kept and a portion is missing. The sample has around 550,000 clones, about 95% seen once; the top ten hold approximately 0.12%. CD45RO-negative cells were positively selected for CCR7, leaving out terminally differentiated effector memory CD45RA+ cells. Sequencing was carried out using naive CD8+ T cells sorted from blood. The receptor source for this set is a woman between 25 and 40 years old in good health.

The chain carries TRBV10-2 and TRBJ1-1; the D is unclear. Trimming left V 3 bases short and J 0 bases short, with 2 bases between. The CDR3 consists of 12 residues. Germline CDR1 is WSHSY and CDR2 is SAAADI. Here the CDR3 DNA reads TGCGCCAGCAGTGAAGTGAACACTGAAGCTTTCTTT. Translated: CASSEVNTEAFF.

In this sample, this clone turned up once. The chain combines TRBV5-8 with TRBJ2-7; 7 positions agree with TRBD2. Germline V gene sequence: CDR1 SGHTS, CDR2 YDEGEE. With 0 bases clipped from V and 3 bases from J, the junction kept 9 bases outside the gene matches. The CDR3 length is 16 residues. The CDR3 sequence is CASSLAMGEGNYEQYF. As DNA, the CDR3 is TGTGCCAGCAGCTTGGCCATGGGGGAGGGGAACTACGAGCAGTACTTC.

The chain uses TRBV5-6 and TRBJ1-2, with 8 bases that match TRBD1. This CDR3 contains 15 residues. Germline-derived CDR1 and CDR2 are SGHDT and YYEEEE. V trimming: 4 bases; J trimming: 0 bases; junction bases outside the gene matches: 5. Here the CDR3 reads CASSPATGANYGYTF. The CDR3 DNA sequence: TGTGCCAGCAGCCCCGCGACAGGGGCTAACTATGGCTACACCTTC.

V usage is TRBV27 and J usage is TRBJ2-7, with D possibly TRBD2 on 6 matching bases. CDR1 MNHEY and CDR2 SMNVEV come from the germline V gene (reference sequence). This CDR3 contains 20 residues. Trimming stripped 4 bases from V and 1 base from J, with 29 bases between. The CDR3 coding sequence is TGTGCCAGCAGTTCTCTAAGGTGGATGGGGGACTCTTTTGTTTCCTACGAGCAGTACTTC. Its protein is CASSSLRWMGDSFVSYEQYF.

The V and J genes are TRBV6-1 and TRBJ1-1, with 8 bases identical to TRBD1. Germline V gives CDR1 MNHNS, CDR2 SASEGT. This CDR3 contains 13 residues. J gave up 4 bases and V 5 bases, and 3 bases lay outside the gene matches. The CDR3 here is CASSNRGSTEAFF. The CDR3 DNA sequence: TGTGCCAGCAGTAACAGGGGGAGCACTGAAGCTTTCTTT.

As DNA, the CDR3 is TGTGCCAGCAGGGACGGACAGACCTACACTGAAGCTTTCTTT. This gives the protein CASRDGQTYTEAFF. V and J are TRBV7-9 and TRBJ1-1; tentatively, D is TRBD1 (6 bases). The V gene lost 6 bases and the J gene lost 3 bases, with 14 bases spanning the gap. From germline, CDR1 is SEHNR and CDR2 FQNEAQ (reference sequence). The CDR3 runs 14 residues.

With regard to this clone: At one of its ends the junction is not consistent with the germline gene, which may arise from a read error. V and J are TRBV28 and TRBJ1-1; D gene uncertain. The germline gives CDR1 MDHEN, CDR2 SYDVKM. The CDR3 contains 17 residues. CDR3 region: CASSFPTMLGLNTETFF. The DNA for the CDR3 is TGTGCCAGCAGTTTCCCCACCATGCTGGGTTTGAACACTGAAACTTTCTTT.

The chain carries TRBV5-4 and TRBJ1-5; a possible D gene is TRBD1 (5 bases). V lost 4 bases, J lost 3 bases, and 11 bases lay in between. This CDR3 has 14 residues. Germline V gene lookup returns CDR1 SGHNT and CDR2 YYREEE (reference sequence). The CDR3 bases are TGTGCCAGCAGCCAAGGGGTCGACAATCAGCCCCAGCATTTT. This sequence encodes CASSQGVDNQPQHF.

The chain links TRBV28 to TRBJ1-1; no clear D. This CDR3 comprises 12 residues. Trimming left V 5 bases short and J 1 base short, with 5 bases between. The germline V gene encodes CDR1 MDHEN and CDR2 SYDVKM. CDR3 residues: CASSAPNTEAFF. CDR3 coding DNA: TGTGCCAGCAGTGCGCCGAACACTGAAGCTTTCTTT. The complete variable domain, with remaining parts taken from reference TRBV28 and TRBJ1-1, reads DVKVTQSSRYLVKRTGEKVFLECVQDMDHENMFWYRQDPGLGLRLIYFSYDVKMKEKGDIPEGYSVSREKKERFSLILESASTNQTSMYLCASSAPNTEAFFGQGTRLTVV.

This chain connects TRBV19 to TRBJ2-7; TRBD1 matches at 7 bases. Germline lookup yields CDR1 LNHDA and CDR2 SQIVND (reference sequence). V lost 6 bases, J lost 3 bases, and 17 bases stayed unmatched. The CDR3 has 17 residues. The CDR3 protein is CASRHTRAGTEYYEQYF. CDR3 sequence (DNA): TGTGCCAGTAGACATACCCGGGCAGGGACAGAGTACTACGAGCAGTACTTC.

The rearrangement links TRBV11-2 to TRBJ2-7, with D possibly matching TRBD1 (7 bases). CDR3 length equals 17 residues. With 1 base removed from V and 3 bases from J, the gap between germline ends came to 19 bases. The germline CDR1 and CDR2 sequences are SGHAT and FQNNGV. The CDR3 DNA reads TGTGCCAGCAGCTTAGTCTTCTACCGGGGGACAGACTACGAGCAGTACTTC. Protein sequence: CASSLVFYRGTDYEQYF.

The V call is TRBV7-9, the J call TRBJ1-1; D might be TRBD1 (6 bases). Germline CDR1 is SEHNR and CDR2 is FQNEAQ (reference sequence). Trimming stripped 6 bases from V and 1 base from J, with 15 bases between. There are 15 residues in the CDR3. The CDR3 sequence is CASRRSGTTNTEAFF. The CDR3 region has the DNA TGTGCCAGCAGACGTTCCGGGACAACGAACACTGAAGCTTTCTTT.

This chain's CDR3 is CASTLLPGQTMNTEAFF. Here the CDR3 DNA reads TGTGCCAGCACCCTCCTCCCGGGACAGACCATGAACACTGAAGCTTTCTTT. The chain recombines TRBV28 with TRBJ1-1, with TRBD1 identical over 7 bases. The length of the CDR3 is 17 residues. Looked up from germline, CDR1 is MDHEN and CDR2 is SYDVKM. The ends lost 7 bases at V and 0 bases at J; junction bases unmatched: 14.

The chain is built from TRBV10-3 and TRBJ1-5; TRBD1 aligns across 8 bases. The CDR3 loop spans 14 amino acids. V lost 2 bases to trimming and J lost 5 bases; unmatched junction nucleotides: 2. The germline V gene encodes CDR1 ENHRY and CDR2 SYGVKD. The DNA for the CDR3 is TGTGCCATCAGTGAGGGACAGGGATATCAGCCCCAGCATTTT. Translated: CAISEGQGYQPQHF.

V gene TRBV5-4 combines with J gene TRBJ2-7, with a tentative D call TRBD1 (5 bases). Looked up from germline, CDR1 is SGHNT and CDR2 is YYREEE (reference sequence). V was trimmed by 3 bases and J by 1 base, leaving 8 bases between them. The CDR3 consists of 13 residues. The CDR3 loop is CASSSTESYEQYF. CDR3 coding DNA: TGTGCCAGCAGCTCGACAGAGTCCTACGAGCAGTACTTC.

The genes are TRBV29-1 and TRBJ1-2; possibly TRBD1 for D (6 bases). Germline-derived CDR1 and CDR2 are SQVTM and ANQGSEA. The CDR3 loop spans 13 amino acids. V gave up 7 bases and J gave up 3 bases, with 15 bases separating them. CDR3 protein: CSAVGGRDYGYTF. Written as DNA, the CDR3 is TGCAGCGCCGTAGGGGGGAGGGACTATGGCTACACCTTC.

This clone was observed a single time. The chain employs TRBV7-9 and TRBJ2-1; a weak D match, TRBD2 (6 bases). The CDR3 is 14 amino acids. Germline CDR1 is SEHNR and CDR2 is FQNEAQ (reference sequence). V shed 1 base and J shed 5 bases, with 9 bases lying between them. The CDR3 loop reads CASSLVLANNEQFF. The CDR3 bases are TGTGCCAGCAGCTTAGTACTAGCCAACAATGAGCAGTTCTTC.

The rearrangement uses TRBV19 and TRBJ2-7; D not certain. V shed 0 bases and J shed 6 bases, with 9 bases lying between them. Germline lookup yields CDR1 LNHDA and CDR2 SQIVND (reference sequence). The CDR3 contains 13 residues. The CDR3 bases are TGTGCCAGTAGTATAGATCTCGAGCGCGAGCAGTACTTC. It is translated as CASSIDLEREQYF.